The clone carrying this TCR beta chain has just a few counts. The sample belongs to a study of tumor-infiltrating lymphocytes in glioblastoma multiforme. The germline V and J ends were trimmed by 0 bases and 6 bases, with 14 bases remaining between them. CDR1 is LGHNA, CDR2 YNFKEQ, per germline. The CDR3 extends over 15 amino acids. Multiple V-beta primers and a C-beta primer amplified TCRB from RNA. TCRdb itself ran the multiplex PCR reads through MiXCR, one entry per CDR3 protein. The sample lists about 11,000 distinct CDR3 sequences, roughly 71% occurring once. The TCR originated in a male donor with glioblastoma. The genes are TRBV4-2 and TRBJ1-2, with D unresolved. The sample taken for sequencing was brain tumor tissue. The CDR3 here is CASSQDLTSADGYTF. For the CDR3, the DNA is TGTGCCAGCAGCCAAGATTTGACGTCAGCCGATGGCTACACCTTC.